The rows below give T cell receptor beta chains drawn from one sample of a study of blood T cells in healthy people across ages. MiXCR, applied by TCRdb to the 5' RACE reads, yields one record per CDR3 protein. The sample has hundreds of thousands of distinct CDR3 sequences, around a fifth seen once. The sequenced material came from blood. These receptors were taken from a man aged 70 or older in good health. Both conserved end residues are part of each CDR3.

CSAPLRGSNEKLFF	TRBV20-1
CACSLSSYGGGFNTGELFF	TRBV28
CASSLNRNTVELFF	TRBV7-2
CASSARDSAYNEQFF	TRBV9
CASSFDRVGYTF	TRBV14
CSARPGTGDYGYTF	TRBV20-1
CASRPRAAGTRAGEKLFF	TRBV6-1
CSVEWGSGTGELFF	TRBV29-1
CASSLAVTNEKLFF	TRBV7-2
CASSFSGLAGVGTQYF	TRBV12-3/TRBV12-4
CASKKGLASGNEQFF	TRBV2
CAIPAAVINTEAFF	TRBV7-9
CASSSLTSGSVNEQFF	TRBV28
CSVDGGSETQYF	TRBV29-1
CASTPRWDYTEAFF	TRBV3-1
CSVGGQSTDTQYF	TRBV29-1
CASSRGQEVYSNQPQHF	TRBV7-8
CSARGGAVNTEAFF	TRBV20-1
CSAPNRDTNIVNEKLFF	TRBV20-1
CASSRRANTEAFF	TRBV5-6
CASSQWTGGEETQYF	TRBV14
CASSELGSGETQYF	TRBV25-1
CSAPLPGTENTWWGTEAFF	TRBV20-1
CASSREGRGEQFF	TRBV6-1
CASSSTRRGALGYGYTF	TRBV11-2
CASSSGDRGSADTQYF	TRBV28
CASSQWGLETEAFF	TRBV14
CASTPGQLSTDTQYF	TRBV7-2
CASNEQFF	TRBV6-5
CASSSGQGAESYNEQFF	TRBV12-3/TRBV12-4
CSALLSLHNEQFF	TRBV20-1
CASSLGISGSVHEQFF	TRBV5-1
CRAGKLFF	TRBV20-1
CASSRGEEKLFF	TRBV7-2
CSASFLGPGSTLDAYEQYF	TRBV20-1
CAISRTEVYGYTF	TRBV10-3
CASSLRTGGGGAQYF	TRBV7-8
CASSPLGPGRTEAFF	TRBV12-3/TRBV12-4
CASSHRDRPYGYTF	TRBV3-1
CASSQERADPGNTIYF	TRBV4-2
CASSLQRQTGGLFF	TRBV7-2
CASSLGGDRGVDEQFF	TRBV5-1
CATSRVGQWIEVQETQYF	TRBV15
CASSLGGTGPSNQPQHF	TRBV7-9
CASSPGQGRRNEKLFF	TRBV27
CASSSWTRATRELFF	TRBV18
CASALDTGTGAGYTF	TRBV7-3
CASSPRQGGNEKLFF	TRBV28
CASRPGLSSNTQYF	TRBV5-6
CASSSGQPQDYGYTF	TRBV5-1
CSAIDRGSGYGYTF	TRBV29-1
CASSLLLDLDTQYF	TRBV3-1
CASSPSRDGTQYF	TRBV3-1
CASSQELIGELFF	TRBV4-2
CSARDVQGGQPQHF	TRBV20-1
CASSLRIGQGDKSPLHF	TRBV7-9
CASSPRQDPVYNEQFF	TRBV7-7